This record covers a single TCR beta chain. The antigen is not known. The data stem from a study of shared clonotypes between healthy human individuals. General study findings and limits: Generation probabilities were higher for clonotypes shared across all four sorted-subset donors than for unshared ones.

Here immunoSEQ multiplex PCR was the method, and the copy in TCRdb shows in-frame clones only, minus some. Counted here are about 2.3 million clones, just under 95% occurring once; the ten biggest clones make up 0.3% to 0.45%. Source material: naive CD4+ T cells from PBMCs. Indicated subset: CD45RA+ positively selected. The receptor comes from a man younger than 35 in good health. Some clones in this sample may be carry-over from other donors' samples.

The DNA of the CDR3 is TGTGCCAGCTATCGGGGGCTTAACGCTGGAAACACCATATATTTT. Protein sequence: CASYRGLNAGNTIYF. The genes are TRBV2 and TRBJ1-3; maybe TRBD1 (6 bases). Germline V lookup: CDR1 SNHLY, CDR2 FYNNEI. This CDR3 is 15 amino acids long. Trimming removed 8 bases at V and 2 bases at J, with 16 bases between.